This paragraph reports one TCR beta chain. As yet, its antigen is unknown. The data derive from a study of identical twins. Points from the study as a whole: Compared with unrelated sharing, twin-shared out-of-frame alpha sequences had more low-probability sequences.

Germline lookup yields CDR1 SGHRS and CDR2 YFSETQ. The junction had 4 bases not matched to a gene; V was cut back by 5 bases and J by 2 bases. The CDR3 is made up of 15 amino acids. One entry per CDR3 protein results from TCRdb running MiXCR on the 5' RACE reads. Here the sample spans 200,000 to 300,000 distinct CDR3 sequences, 10% to 15% being singletons. These same records also appear under a second study, on yellow fever vaccine responses in identical twins.

The clonotype was recovered from a young woman in good health. Sequencing used memory (CD45RO+) T cells sorted from blood. This chain links TRBV5-1 with TRBJ2-3; 11 nucleotides match TRBD2. The CDR3 loop is CASRTSGEVTDTQYF. The CDR3 DNA is TGCGCCAGCAGGACTAGCGGGGAGGTCACAGATACGCAGTATTTT.